This entry lists 7 T cell receptor beta chains sequenced from one sample in a study of T cells in Graves' hyperthyroidism and ophthalmopathy. Using RNA transcripts as the source, TCR beta CDR3 regions were amplified. TCR CDR3 underwent first-round RT-PCR with the HTBI primer set. Each CDR3 protein gets one entry after TCRdb re-called the multiplex PCR reads with MiXCR. The sample lists approximately 530,000 distinct CDR3 sequences; 16% were seen once. The sequenced sample consisted of blood. The receptors derive from a woman aged 18-29 years with Graves' hyperthyroidism.

This clonotype occurred many times. V is TRBV7-8 and J is TRBJ1-2; 8 nucleotides align to TRBD1. The CDR3 totals 14 residues. V trimming: 5 bases; J trimming: 2 bases; junction bases outside the gene matches: 4. Germline V lookup: CDR1 SGHVS, CDR2 FQNEAQ. The CDR3 protein is CASSGQGRNYGYTF. The CDR3 DNA follows: TGTGCCAGCAGCGGACAGGGTAGAAACTATGGCTACACCTTC.

V is TRBV20-1 and J is TRBJ2-1; 8 bases fit TRBD2. The CDR3 sequence is 14 residues long. Germline assignment: CDR1 DFQATT and CDR2 SNEGSKA (reference sequence). The junction had 6 bases not matched to a gene; V was cut back by 2 bases and J by 6 bases. CDR3 in DNA: TGCAGTGCTAGACCAAGCGGGAGAGTCAATGAGCAGTTCTTC. Translated, it gives CSARPSGRVNEQFF.

This clonotype was counted ten times or more. V and J are TRBV3-1 and TRBJ1-1; no definite D call. CDR1 and CDR2 (germline): LGHDT, YNNKEL (reference sequence). The CDR3 is made up of 15 amino acids. Between the trimmed V and J ends, which lost 1 base and 0 bases, there was a span of 9 bases. CDR3 sequence reads: CASSQARQMNTEAFF. DNA of the CDR3: TGTGCCAGCAGCCAAGCTCGCCAGATGAACACTGAAGCTTTCTTT.

This clonotype was seen repeatedly, ten times or more. The chain couples TRBV5-1 to TRBJ2-3, with 7 nucleotides matching TRBD2. Germline CDR1 reads SGHRS; CDR2 reads YFSETQ. V was pared by 4 bases and J by 7 bases, with 6 bases of the junction left unmatched. The CDR3 covers 13 residues. The CDR3 here is CASSQRLAHTQYF. As DNA, the CDR3 is TGCGCCAGCAGCCAAAGACTAGCACATACGCAGTATTTT.

The chain carries TRBV28 and TRBJ2-4, with 7 bases that match TRBD1. The germline V gene encodes CDR1 MDHEN and CDR2 SYDVKM. Germline trimming cut 4 bases from V and 0 bases from J; bases unmatched to any gene: 6. This CDR3 contains 16 residues. The CDR3 here is CASSSVDRRAKNIQYF. Here the CDR3 DNA reads TGTGCCAGCAGTTCAGTGGACAGGCGAGCCAAAAACATTCAGTACTTC. The full variable domain, its missing parts supplied by reference TRBV28 and TRBJ2-4, is DVKVTQSSRYLVKRTGEKVFLECVQDMDHENMFWYRQDPGLGLRLIYFSYDVKMKEKGDIPEGYSVSREKKERFSLILESASTNQTSMYLCASSSVDRRAKNIQYFGAGTRLSVL.

This clonotype was observed many times. The CDR3 DNA follows: TGTGCCAGCAGACCGTCTGGTGGAGCCTACGAGCAGTACTTC. Encoded protein: CASRPSGGAYEQYF. The J gene is TRBJ2-7, the V gene TRBV6-2 or TRBV6-3; D unresolved. Between the trimmed V and J ends, which lost 6 bases and 2 bases, there was a span of 14 bases. The CDR3 contains 14 residues. Germline CDR1 is MNHEY and CDR2 is SVGEGT.

This clonotype was found many times. The chain has TRBV7-2 and TRBJ2-5; D not resolved. Germline values: CDR1 SGHTA, CDR2 FQGNSA. Trimming took off 7 bases at V and 5 bases at J, with 8 bases between the two ends. The CDR3 sequence is 11 residues long. The CDR3 DNA sequence: TGTGCCAGCACCCTCCAGGAGACCCAGTACTTC. Its protein is CASTLQETQYF.